The sample holds many counts of the clone carrying this TCR beta chain. The antigen is unknown. This sample stems from a study of T cells in Graves' hyperthyroidism and ophthalmopathy. Study findings and constraints: Most thyroid-expanded clonotypes above 0.001 were also found in blood.

RNA transcripts served as the template for amplifying TCR beta CDR3 regions. First-round RT-PCR targeting the TCR CDR3 was performed with the HTBI primer set. TCRdb reprocessed the multiplex PCR reads via MiXCR and lists one record per CDR3 protein. The sample lists approximately 370,000 distinct CDR3 sequences, approximately 18% occurring once. The germline V gene has CDR1 MNHNS and CDR2 SASEGT. The length of the CDR3 is 15 residues. The V end was cut by 4 bases, the J end by 0 bases, with 12 bases between. The chain couples TRBV6-1 to TRBJ1-1, with D uncertain. This receptor was identified in a woman under 40 with Graves' hyperthyroidism that later progressed to Graves' ophthalmopathy. The sequencing sample was made of blood. CDR3 DNA sequence: TGTGCCAGCAGTGGGACTTATGACATGAACACTGAAGCTTTCTTT. It translates to CASSGTYDMNTEAFF.